This T cell receptor (beta chain) was identified during a study of CD8 T cells in ankylosing spondylitis. With regard to this clonotype: Its antigen is not identified.

TCRdb re-called the 5' RACE reads with MiXCR, one entry per CDR3 protein. The data show about 250,000 distinct CDR3 sequences, about 20% seen once. The study's findings and limits: Ankylosing spondylitis blood appeared to carry a characteristic TCR beta motif of several highly homologous variants.

The sample taken for sequencing was blood, either unsorted or a sorted T cell fraction (not recorded which). The source of this sequence is a male donor with ankylosing spondylitis or in good health (not recorded which).

CDR3 sequence: CASSPGTATNEKLFF. The CDR3 DNA is TGTGCCAGCAGCCCGGGGACAGCAACTAATGAAAAACTGTTTTTT. The rearrangement joins TRBV7-3 to TRBJ1-4, with 7 nucleotides matching TRBD1. The CDR3 has 15 residues. CDR1 SGHTA and CDR2 FQGTGA come from the germline V gene. Trimming cost V 5 bases and J 0 bases; bases outside gene matches: 3.